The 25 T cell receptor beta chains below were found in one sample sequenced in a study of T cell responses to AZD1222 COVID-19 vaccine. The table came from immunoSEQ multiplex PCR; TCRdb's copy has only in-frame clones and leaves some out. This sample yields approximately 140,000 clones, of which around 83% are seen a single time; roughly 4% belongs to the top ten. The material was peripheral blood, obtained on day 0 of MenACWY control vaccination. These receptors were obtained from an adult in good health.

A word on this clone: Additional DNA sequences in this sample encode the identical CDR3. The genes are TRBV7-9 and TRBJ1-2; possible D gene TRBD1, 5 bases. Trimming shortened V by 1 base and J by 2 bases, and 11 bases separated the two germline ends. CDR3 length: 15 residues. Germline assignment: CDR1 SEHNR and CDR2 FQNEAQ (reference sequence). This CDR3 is CASSLGGGENYGYTF. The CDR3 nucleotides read TGTGCCAGCAGCTTAGGAGGAGGGGAGAACTATGGCTACACCTTC.

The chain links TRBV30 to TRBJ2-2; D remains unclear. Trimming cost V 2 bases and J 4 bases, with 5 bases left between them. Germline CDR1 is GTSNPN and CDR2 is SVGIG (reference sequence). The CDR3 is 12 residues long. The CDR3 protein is CAWSWGTGELFF. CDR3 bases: TGTGCCTGGAGTTGGGGCACCGGGGAGCTGTTTTTT.

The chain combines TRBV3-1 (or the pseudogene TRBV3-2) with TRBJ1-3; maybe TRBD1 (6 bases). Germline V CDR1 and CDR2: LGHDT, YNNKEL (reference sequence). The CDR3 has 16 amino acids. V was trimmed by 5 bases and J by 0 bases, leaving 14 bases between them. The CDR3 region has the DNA TGTGCCAGCAGCTTATCCGGGACACACTCTGGAAACACCATATATTTT. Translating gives CASSLSGTHSGNTIYF.

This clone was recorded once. The CDR3 is CASSSQSGRAGELFF. CDR3 DNA sequence: TGTGCCAGCTCCTCACAGTCCGGGAGGGCCGGGGAGCTGTTTTTT. The genes are TRBV6-5 and TRBJ2-2; 8 positions match TRBD2. Looked up from germline, CDR1 is MNHEY and CDR2 is SVGAGI. With V trimmed by 8 bases and J by 6 bases, 11 bases remained unmatched. This CDR3 has 15 residues.

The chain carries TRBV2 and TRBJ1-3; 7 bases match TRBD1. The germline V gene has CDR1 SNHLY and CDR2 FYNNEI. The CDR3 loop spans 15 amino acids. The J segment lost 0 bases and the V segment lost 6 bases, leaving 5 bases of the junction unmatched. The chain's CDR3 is CASRGQIASGNTIYF. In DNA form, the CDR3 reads TGTGCCAGCAGGGGACAGATCGCCTCTGGAAACACCATATATTTT.

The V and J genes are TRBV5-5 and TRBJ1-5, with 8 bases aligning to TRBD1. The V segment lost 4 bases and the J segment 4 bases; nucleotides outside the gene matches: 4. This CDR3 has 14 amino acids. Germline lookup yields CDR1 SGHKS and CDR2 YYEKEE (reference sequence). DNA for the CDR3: TGTGCCAGCAGCCCAGGGGGCTTAAATCAGCCCCAGCATTTT. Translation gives CASSPGGLNQPQHF. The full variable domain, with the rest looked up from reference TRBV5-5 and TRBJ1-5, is DAGVTQSPTHLIKTRGQQVTLRCSPISGHKSVSWYQQVLGQGPQFIFQYYEKEERGRGNFPDRFSARQFPNYSSELNVNALLLGDSALYLCASSPGGLNQPQHFGDGTRLSIL.

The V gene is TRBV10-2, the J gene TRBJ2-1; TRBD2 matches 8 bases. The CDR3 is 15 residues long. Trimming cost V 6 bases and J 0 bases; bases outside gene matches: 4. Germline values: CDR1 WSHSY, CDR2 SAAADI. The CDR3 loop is CASRPGTSSYNEQFF. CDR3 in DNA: TGCGCCAGCAGACCCGGGACTAGCTCCTACAATGAGCAGTTCTTC.

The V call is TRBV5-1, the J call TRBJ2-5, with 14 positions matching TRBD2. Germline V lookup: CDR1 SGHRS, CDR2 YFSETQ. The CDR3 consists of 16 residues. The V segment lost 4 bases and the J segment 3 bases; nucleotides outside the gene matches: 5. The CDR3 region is CASSPGLAGGEETQYF. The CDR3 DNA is TGCGCCAGCAGCCCTGGACTAGCGGGGGGAGAAGAGACCCAGTACTTC.

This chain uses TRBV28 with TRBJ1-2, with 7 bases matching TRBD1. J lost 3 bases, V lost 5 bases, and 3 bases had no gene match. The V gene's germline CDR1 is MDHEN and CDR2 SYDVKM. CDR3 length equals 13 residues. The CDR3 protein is CASSPGTDYGYTF. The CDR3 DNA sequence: TGTGCCAGCAGTCCCGGGACAGACTATGGCTACACCTTC.

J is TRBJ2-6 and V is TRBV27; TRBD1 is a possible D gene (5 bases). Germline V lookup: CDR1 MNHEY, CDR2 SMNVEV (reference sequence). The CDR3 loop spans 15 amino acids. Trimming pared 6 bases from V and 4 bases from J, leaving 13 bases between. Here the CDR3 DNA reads TGTGCCAGCAGCCCATCAGGGATCGGGGCCAACGTCCTGACTTTC. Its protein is CASSPSGIGANVLTF.

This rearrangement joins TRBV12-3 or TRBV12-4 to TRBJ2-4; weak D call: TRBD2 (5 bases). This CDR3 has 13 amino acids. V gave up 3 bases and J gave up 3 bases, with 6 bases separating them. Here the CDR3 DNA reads TGTGCCAGCAGTTTCGGGGTCAAAAACATTCAGTACTTC. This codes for CASSFGVKNIQYF.

The DNA for the CDR3 is TGTGCCACCAGTGGAGGCGACAGCCATTCCGGCTACACCTTC. Translation: CATSGGDSHSGYTF. V usage is TRBV24-1 and J usage is TRBJ1-2, with D possibly matching TRBD1 (5 bases). The CDR3 totals 14 residues. The germline V gene encodes CDR1 KGHDR and CDR2 SFDVKD. Trimming took off 5 bases at V and 8 bases at J, with 17 bases between the two ends.

Here the CDR3 reads CASRLYNEQFF. The CDR3 DNA follows: TGTGCCAGCAGACTCTACAATGAGCAGTTCTTC. The chain links TRBV28 to TRBJ2-1; D unresolved. Trimming took off 6 bases at V and 3 bases at J, with 3 bases between the two ends. Germline CDR1 and CDR2: MDHEN and SYDVKM. CDR3 length: 11 amino acids.

As DNA, the CDR3 is TGTGCCAGCACCCCAACAGGGTACTCCTACGAGCAGTACTTC. As protein: CASTPTGYSYEQYF. V usage is TRBV7-2 and J usage is TRBJ2-7, with D tentatively TRBD1 (6 bases). Trimming left V 7 bases short and J 0 bases short, with 13 bases between. The CDR3 has 14 residues. Germline V gene data show CDR1 as SGHTA and CDR2 as FQGNSA.

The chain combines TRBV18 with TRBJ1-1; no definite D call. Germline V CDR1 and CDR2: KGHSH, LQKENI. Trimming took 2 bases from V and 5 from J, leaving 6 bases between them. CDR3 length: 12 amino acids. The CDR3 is CASSPDRTEAFF. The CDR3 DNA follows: TGTGCCAGCTCACCAGACCGGACTGAAGCTTTCTTT.

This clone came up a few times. The CDR3 reads CASSIRSGWETQYF. The CDR3 DNA sequence: TGTGCCAGTAGTATAAGGTCGGGTTGGGAGACCCAGTACTTC. This chain links TRBV19 with TRBJ2-5; D gene ambiguous. The CDR3 length is 14 residues. V was pared by 2 bases and J by 5 bases, with 12 bases between. The germline gives CDR1 LNHDA, CDR2 SQIVND (reference sequence).

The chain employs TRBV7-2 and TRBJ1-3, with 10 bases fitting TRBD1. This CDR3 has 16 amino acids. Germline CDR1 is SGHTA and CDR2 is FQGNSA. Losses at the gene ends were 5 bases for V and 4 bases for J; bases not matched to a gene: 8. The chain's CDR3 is CASSPRQGARGNTIYF. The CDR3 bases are TGTGCCAGCAGCCCTAGACAGGGGGCGCGAGGAAACACCATATATTTT.

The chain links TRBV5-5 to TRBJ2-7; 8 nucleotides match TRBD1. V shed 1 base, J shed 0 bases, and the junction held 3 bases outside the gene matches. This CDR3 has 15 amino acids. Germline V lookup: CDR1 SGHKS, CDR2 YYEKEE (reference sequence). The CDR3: CASSLWTGSSYEQYV. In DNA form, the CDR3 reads TGTGCCAGCAGCTTGTGGACAGGGAGCTCCTACGAGCAGTACGTC.

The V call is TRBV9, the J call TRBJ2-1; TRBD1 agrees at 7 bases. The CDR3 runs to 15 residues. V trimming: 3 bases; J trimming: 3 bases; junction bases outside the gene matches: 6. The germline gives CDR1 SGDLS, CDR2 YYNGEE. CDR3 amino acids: CASSAPGTDYNEQFF. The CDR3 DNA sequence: TGTGCCAGCAGCGCCCCCGGGACAGACTACAATGAGCAGTTCTTC.

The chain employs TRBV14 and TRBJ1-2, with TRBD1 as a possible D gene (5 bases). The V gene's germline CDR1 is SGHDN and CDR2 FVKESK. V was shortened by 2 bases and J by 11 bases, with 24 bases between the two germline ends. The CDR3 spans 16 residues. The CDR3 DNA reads TGTGCCAGCAGCCAACAGGAGTCCGCAGGCCTGGGACCTTACACCTTC. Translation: CASSQQESAGLGPYTF.

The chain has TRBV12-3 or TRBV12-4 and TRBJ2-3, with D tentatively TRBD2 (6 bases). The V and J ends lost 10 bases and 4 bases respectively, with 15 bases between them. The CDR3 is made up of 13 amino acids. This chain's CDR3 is CANGEAGADTQYF. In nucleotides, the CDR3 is TGTGCCAACGGGGAAGCGGGCGCAGATACGCAGTATTTT.

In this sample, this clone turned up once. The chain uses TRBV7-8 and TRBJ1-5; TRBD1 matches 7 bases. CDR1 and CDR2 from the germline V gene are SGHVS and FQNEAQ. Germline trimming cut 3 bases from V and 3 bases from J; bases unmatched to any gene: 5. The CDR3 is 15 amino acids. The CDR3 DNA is TGTGCCAGCAGCTTTGAGGGGGCCCCCAATCAGCCCCAGCATTTT. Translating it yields CASSFEGAPNQPQHF.

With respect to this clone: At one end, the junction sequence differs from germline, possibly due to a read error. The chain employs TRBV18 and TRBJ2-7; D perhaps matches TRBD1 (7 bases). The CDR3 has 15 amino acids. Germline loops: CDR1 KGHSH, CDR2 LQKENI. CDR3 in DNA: TGTGCCAGCTCGCCACCAGGGGGGATTTCCTACGAGCAGTACTTC. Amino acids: CASSPPGGISYEQYF.

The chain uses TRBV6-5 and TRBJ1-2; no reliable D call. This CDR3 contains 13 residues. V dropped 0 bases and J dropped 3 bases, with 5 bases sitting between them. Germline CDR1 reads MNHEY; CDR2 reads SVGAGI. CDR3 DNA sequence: TGTGCCAGCAGTTACTCGAGGGACTATGGCTACACCTTC. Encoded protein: CASSYSRDYGYTF.

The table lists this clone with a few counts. In nucleotides, the CDR3 is TGTGCCAGCAGCTTAGGGAGTAGTGGCTACACCTTC. It translates to CASSLGSSGYTF. The chain combines TRBV11-2 with TRBJ1-2; D not resolved. CDR3 length: 12 residues. The germline CDR1 and CDR2 sequences are SGHAT and FQNNGV. Trimming left V 1 base short and J 7 bases short, with 7 bases between.